This T cell receptor beta chain was sequenced in a study of blood T cell repertoires in COVID-19. Authors' methods: Amplifying reference gene primers gave estimates of nucleated cell counts. TCRdb's table, derived via immunoSEQ multiplex PCR, lists solely in-frame clones and lacks some. The DNA gave D and trimming, while V, J and clone size come from that table. Of a few hundred thousand clones in the sample, 83% are singletons; the top ten hold about 5.4%. Participant-reported clinical history was the basis for cohort assignment. The CDR3 length is 14 residues. The J segment lost 9 bases and the V segment lost 8 bases, leaving 13 bases of the junction unmatched. CDR1 and CDR2 from the germline V gene are GTSNPN and SVGIG (reference sequence).

Sequenced input: PBMCs or T cells enriched from blood (not recorded which). The chain recombines TRBV30 with TRBJ1-6; 7 positions agree with TRBD1. This receptor was taken from a woman between 45 and 65 years old who had recovered from COVID-19. The CDR3 DNA sequence: TGTGCCGGGGGGAGGGGGCCGCAGGGTTCACCCCTCCACTTT. Translating gives CAGGRGPQGSPLHF.